Listed here is a single T cell receptor beta chain. As handled by the study authors: Amplification from reference gene primers served as the basis for estimated nucleated cell counts. Using immunoSEQ multiplex PCR, the repertoire was profiled, and TCRdb retains in-frame clones only, with some absent. The V and J calls and clone size are taken from that table; D and trimming were inferred from the DNA. The sample lists 81,000 or so clones; about 88% were seen once. The data were obtained in a study of blood T cell repertoires in COVID-19. Looking at the study overall: PBMCs, B-cell-depleted T cells, or T cells provided the cDNA or gDNA that made up the material.

The CDR3 is 15 residues long. Germline V gene data show CDR1 as MNHEY and CDR2 as SVGAGI. V was shortened by 0 bases and J by 1 base, with 10 bases between the two germline ends. The chain has TRBV6-5 and TRBJ2-7, with D tentatively TRBD1 (6 bases). The sequencing input was peripheral blood. This sequence was found in a man in his 70s with active or convalescent COVID-19. DNA of the CDR3: TGTGCCAGCAGTTACTCGGGGGCCGCATCCTACGAGCAGTACTTC. Translation gives CASSYSGAASYEQYF.